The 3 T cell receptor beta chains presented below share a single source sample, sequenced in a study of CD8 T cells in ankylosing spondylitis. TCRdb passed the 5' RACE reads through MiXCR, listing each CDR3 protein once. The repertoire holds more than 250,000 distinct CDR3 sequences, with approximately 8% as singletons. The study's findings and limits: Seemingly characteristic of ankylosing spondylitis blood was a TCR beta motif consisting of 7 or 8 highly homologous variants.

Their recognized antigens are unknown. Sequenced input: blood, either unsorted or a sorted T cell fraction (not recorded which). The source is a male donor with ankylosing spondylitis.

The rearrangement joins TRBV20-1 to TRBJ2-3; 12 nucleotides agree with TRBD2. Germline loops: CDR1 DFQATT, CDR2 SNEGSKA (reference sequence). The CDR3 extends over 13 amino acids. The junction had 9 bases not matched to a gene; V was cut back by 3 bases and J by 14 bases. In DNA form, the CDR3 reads TGCAGTGCTAGTTCTAGCGGGAGGGCCCCCCCGTATTTT. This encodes CSASSSGRAPPYF.

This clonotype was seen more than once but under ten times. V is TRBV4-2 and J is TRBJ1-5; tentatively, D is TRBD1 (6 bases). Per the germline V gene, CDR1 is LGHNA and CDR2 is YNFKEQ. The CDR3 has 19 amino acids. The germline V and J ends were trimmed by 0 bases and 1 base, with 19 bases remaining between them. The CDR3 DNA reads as TGTGCCAGCAGCCAAGATTGGCTTGGGCCAGGACAGAGCAATCAGCCCCAGCATTTT. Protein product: CASSQDWLGPGQSNQPQHF.

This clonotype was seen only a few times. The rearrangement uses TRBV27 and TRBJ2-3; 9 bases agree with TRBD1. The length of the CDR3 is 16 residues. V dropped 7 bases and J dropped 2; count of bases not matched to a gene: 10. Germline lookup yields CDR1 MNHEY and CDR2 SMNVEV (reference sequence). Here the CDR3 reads CASKFKGQGYTDTQYF. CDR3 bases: TGTGCCAGCAAGTTTAAGGGACAGGGATACACAGATACGCAGTATTTT.